The source of this T cell receptor (beta chain) is a study of T cell responses to AZD1222 COVID-19 vaccine. Second doses that came at about 4 or about 12 weeks were put together. Whole-study findings and limits: The repertoires were collected only after the peak T cell response.

CDR3 size: 15 residues. From germline, CDR1 is MNHEY and CDR2 SVGAGI. V dropped 6 bases and J dropped 0 bases, with 14 bases sitting between them. As to this clone: Its antigen is unknown.

Some clones are missing from TCRdb's copy, which holds only in-frame ones; the method was immunoSEQ multiplex PCR. This table holds 130,000 or so clones, 91% found once. This clonotype was obtained from an adult who received the AZD1222 COVID-19 vaccine. The gene calls are TRBV6-5 and TRBJ1-1; D might be TRBD1 (6 bases). The sequencing used peripheral blood, collected 28 days after the second AZD1222 dose. The CDR3, as DNA: TGTGCCAGCAGCAAAGGGGGAGGGATGAACACTGAAGCTTTCTTT. Its protein is CASSKGGGMNTEAFF.